The text below deals with one T cell receptor beta chain. The target antigen is unknown. This specimen comes from a study of cytomegalovirus exposure and HLA in healthy donors. Study-level results: A later analysis reportedly found that, within productive TCRs, an Asian-associated ancestry cluster had fewer N-insertions than the mean observed across the roughly 670 donors.

PCR involved 60 Vbeta and 13 Jbeta primers. Here immunoSEQ multiplex PCR was the method, and the copy in TCRdb shows in-frame clones only, minus some. The sample holds around 130,000 clones; roughly two thirds are singletons and the top ten take approximately 1.5%. The source is a young man in good health and CMV-seropositive. Sequenced: PBMCs.

The CDR3 coding sequence is TGTGCCAGCTCACCACCTACAGGGGACTCTGGAAACACCATATATTTT. This gives the protein CASSPPTGDSGNTIYF. This chain links TRBV18 with TRBJ1-3, with TRBD1 identical over 7 bases. The CDR3 has 16 residues. Germline CDR1 is KGHSH and CDR2 is LQKENI. The J segment lost 0 bases and the V segment lost 0 bases, leaving 2 bases of the junction unmatched.